A selection of T cell receptor beta chains follows, all from one sample in a study of cytomegalovirus exposure and HLA in healthy donors. Data came from immunoSEQ multiplex PCR; TCRdb stores just in-frame clones and leaves some out. The sample lists some 69,000 clones; about 96% were seen once. The specimen sequenced was PBMCs. The source is a man younger than 35 in good health and CMV-seronegative. CDR3s include the opening cysteine and the closing phenylalanine or tryptophan. The D gene is left open where the match is weak. Size is omitted from some rows. Given values are once, few, many or a class for expanded clones.

v_call,j_call,clone_size,d_call,cdr3_nt,cdr3_aa
TRBV7-6,TRBJ2-3,-,-,TGTGCCAGCAGCCCCGGCGAGGCAGATACGCAGTATTTT,CASSPGEADTQYF
TRBV6-6,TRBJ2-5,-,TRBD2,TGTGCCAGCAGCCCGAGCGGGACCGAGACCCAGTACTTC,CASSPSGTETQYF
TRBV28,TRBJ1-2,-,TRBD1,TGTGCCAGCAGTTTTTGGACAGGGGCTTATGGCTACACCTTC,CASSFWTGAYGYTF
TRBV11-2,TRBJ2-5,-,-,TGTGCCAGCAGCTTGTATTCTAGACGGCCCCAAGAGACCCAGTACTTC,CASSLYSRRPQETQYF
TRBV5-1,TRBJ2-2,medium-sized,TRBD2,TGCGCCAGCAGCTTGCAACCGGGACGGGAGGCCGGGGAGCTGTTTTTT,CASSLQPGREAGELFF
TRBV14,TRBJ2-2,-,-,TGTGCCAGCAGCCAAGTCTCAGGGGACACCGGGGAGCTGTTTTTT,CASSQVSGDTGELFF
TRBV7-9,TRBJ2-7,-,-,TGTGCCGGCAGCTTAGCAGGAGGCTCCTCCTACGAGCAGTACTTC,CAGSLAGGSSYEQYF
TRBV7-9,TRBJ1-1,-,-,TGTGCCAGCAGCTTACAGGGAGGGAACACTGAAGCTTTCTTT,CASSLQGGNTEAFF
TRBV9,TRBJ2-4,-,TRBD1,TGTGCCAGCAGCATACAGACAGGGAGCGTTCAGTACTTC,CASSIQTGSVQYF
TRBV7-8,TRBJ2-1,-,TRBD2,TGTGCCAGCAGCTCGCCGGGACTAGCTTTGGGAGAGCAGTTCTTC,CASSSPGLALGEQFF
TRBV19,TRBJ2-7,-,-,TGTGCCAGTAGTACCTTAGTCATCCCCTACGAGCAGTACTTC,CASSTLVIPYEQYF
TRBV5-1,TRBJ2-1,-,-,TGCGCCAGCAGCACCTCGCAGGGGGGTAGCGCCTCCTACAATGAGCAGTTCTTC,CASSTSQGGSASYNEQFF
TRBV6-4,TRBJ2-1,-,-,TGTGCCAGCAGTGATTTTCCTCAGGAAAGCTCCTACAATGAGCAGTTCTTC,CASSDFPQESSYNEQFF
TRBV7-2,TRBJ2-1,-,TRBD2,TGTGCCAGCAGGCAAACTAGCGGGAGTTATAATGAGCAGTTCTTC,CASRQTSGSYNEQFF
TRBV7-8,TRBJ1-5,-,-,TGTGCCAGCAGCGCCCAACAGGTTAGCAATCAGCCCCAGCATTTT,CASSAQQVSNQPQHF
TRBV4-1,TRBJ2-5,-,TRBD2,TGCGCCAGCAGCCCTCGGGACAGCGGGGGGGAGACCCAGTACTTC,CASSPRDSGGETQYF
TRBV7-8,TRBJ2-3,-,TRBD1,TGTGCCAGCAGCTTATTTACCCGGGACAGGGGTACAGATACGCAGTATTTT,CASSLFTRDRGTDTQYF
TRBV30,TRBJ2-7,-,-,TGTGCCTGTAACCCGGGACACCGCTACGAGCAGTACTTC,CACNPGHRYEQYF
TRBV10-3,TRBJ2-7,-,-,TGTGCCATCAGCCGCGCTGGGGCTCATTACGAGCAGTACTTC,CAISRAGAHYEQYF
TRBV12-5,TRBJ1-1,-,-,TGTGCTAGTGGTTTGCCAGTGAACACTGAAGCTTTCTTT,CASGLPVNTEAFF
TRBV5-4,TRBJ1-1,-,-,TGTGCCAGCAGCTTGGGGGAGACCGTTCTTGAGGACGAAACTTTCTTT,CASSLGETVLEDETFF
TRBV7-2,TRBJ2-7,-,TRBD1,TGTGCCAGCAGCTACGCCGGGACAGGGAGCTCCTACGAGCAGTACTTC,CASSYAGTGSSYEQYF
TRBV19,TRBJ2-3,-,-,TGTGCCAGTAGTATGGGCCAGAACCTCGGTACGCAGTATTTT,CASSMGQNLGTQYF
TRBV15,TRBJ2-3,-,TRBD2,TGTGCCACCAGCGTTAGCGGGAGCACAGATACGCAGTATTTT,CATSVSGSTDTQYF
TRBV9,TRBJ1-1,-,-,TGTGCCAGCAGCGTCGGCAGGGAGGTAACTGAAGCTTTCTTT,CASSVGREVTEAFF
TRBV5-5,TRBJ1-2,once,TRBD1,TGTGCCAGCAGCGCCGGGACAGGGAACTATGGCTACACCTTC,CASSAGTGNYGYTF
TRBV6-1,TRBJ1-6,-,-,TGTGCCAGCAGTGAAGGGACAGATAATTCACCCCTCCACTTT,CASSEGTDNSPLHF
TRBV28,TRBJ2-7,-,TRBD2,TGTGCCAGCAGTTTACCTGCGGGAGACGAGCAGTACTTC,CASSLPAGDEQYF
TRBV6-5,TRBJ1-1,-,TRBD1,TGTGCCAGCAGTATTGGACAGGTGAACACTGAAGCTTTCTTT,CASSIGQVNTEAFF
TRBV19,TRBJ1-2,-,TRBD1,TGTGCCAGTATCGCACAGGGGGCGCATGGCTACACCTTC,CASIAQGAHGYTF
TRBV5-4,TRBJ2-1,-,-,TGTGCCAGCAGCAATACCCGGGGAGAGCAGTTCTTC,CASSNTRGEQFF
TRBV11-2,TRBJ1-2,-,-,TGTGCCAGCAGCTTATCGAAGGGAGGCTATGGCTACACCTTC,CASSLSKGGYGYTF
TRBV4-1,TRBJ2-7,-,-,TGCGCCAGCAGCCTAGCTAGCGACTACGAGCAGTACTTC,CASSLASDYEQYF
TRBV9,TRBJ2-7,-,TRBD1,TGTGCCAGCAGCGTATCGGACAGGGGGCGCGTAGAGCAGTACTTC,CASSVSDRGRVEQYF
TRBV7-8,TRBJ1-1,-,TRBD1,TGTGCCAGCAGCTTCTCCGGACAGGGGGCGCATGAAGCTTTCTTT,CASSFSGQGAHEAFF
TRBV7-8,TRBJ1-4,-,TRBD1,TGTGCCAGCAGCGCCAGACAGGGGCGGGAAACTAATGAAAAACTGTTTTTT,CASSARQGRETNEKLFF
TRBV19,TRBJ1-1,once,-,TGTGCCAGTAAAAGGGAAGGGGCGAACACTGAAGCTTTCTTT,CASKREGANTEAFF
TRBV2,TRBJ1-1,-,-,TGTGCCAGCAGAAGAGGGAAGGCCATCATGAACACTGAAGCTTTCTTT,CASRRGKAIMNTEAFF
TRBV10-1,TRBJ2-3,-,-,TGCGCCAGCAGTGACCGAGGGAAAGATACGCAGTATTTT,CASSDRGKDTQYF
TRBV16,TRBJ1-4,-,-,TGTGCCAGCAGCCAATCCCAAAATGAAAAACTGTTTTTT,CASSQSQNEKLFF
TRBV18,TRBJ1-5,once,TRBD1,TGTGCCAGCTCAGACAAAGGGGGCGTTAGCAATCAGCCCCAGCATTTT,CASSDKGGVSNQPQHF
TRBV6-5,TRBJ2-7,-,TRBD1,TGTGCCAGCAGTTACGGGGGGACAGGGGACTACGAGCAGTACTTC,CASSYGGTGDYEQYF
TRBV5-6,TRBJ2-7,-,TRBD2,TGTGCCAGCAGCCCCGGGACTACCTACGAGCAGTACTTC,CASSPGTTYEQYF
TRBV2,TRBJ1-2,-,TRBD1,TGTGCCAGCAATCTTGAGACAGGGAATGGCTACACCTTC,CASNLETGNGYTF
TRBV19,TRBJ1-5,-,-,TGTGCCAGTAGTATCCCTTGGGGCAGAACTCGCAATCAGCCCCAGCATTTT,CASSIPWGRTRNQPQHF